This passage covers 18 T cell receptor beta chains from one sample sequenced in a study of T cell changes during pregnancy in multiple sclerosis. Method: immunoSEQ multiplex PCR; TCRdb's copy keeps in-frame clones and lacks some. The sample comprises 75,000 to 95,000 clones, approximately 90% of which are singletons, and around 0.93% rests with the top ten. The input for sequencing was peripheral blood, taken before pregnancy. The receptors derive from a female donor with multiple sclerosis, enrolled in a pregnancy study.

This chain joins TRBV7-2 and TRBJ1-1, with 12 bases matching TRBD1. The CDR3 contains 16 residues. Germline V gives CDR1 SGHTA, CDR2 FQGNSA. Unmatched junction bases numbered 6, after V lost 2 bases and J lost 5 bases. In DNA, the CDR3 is TGTGCCAGCAGCTTAAGGGGACAGGGGGCGCGGACTGAAGCTTTCTTT. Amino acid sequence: CASSLRGQGARTEAFF.

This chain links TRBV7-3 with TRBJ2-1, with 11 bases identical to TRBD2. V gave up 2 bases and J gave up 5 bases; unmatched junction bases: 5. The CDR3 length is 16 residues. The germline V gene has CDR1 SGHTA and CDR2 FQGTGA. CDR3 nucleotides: TGTGCCAGCAGCTTAGTGGGGACTAGCGGAAACAATGAGCAGTTCTTC. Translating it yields CASSLVGTSGNNEQFF.

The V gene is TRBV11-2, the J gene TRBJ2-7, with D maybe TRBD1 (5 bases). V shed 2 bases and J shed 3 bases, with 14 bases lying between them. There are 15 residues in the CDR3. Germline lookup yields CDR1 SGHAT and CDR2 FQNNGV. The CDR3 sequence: CASSLISGSGYEQYF. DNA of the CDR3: TGTGCCAGCAGCTTAATATCAGGGTCGGGCTACGAGCAGTACTTC.

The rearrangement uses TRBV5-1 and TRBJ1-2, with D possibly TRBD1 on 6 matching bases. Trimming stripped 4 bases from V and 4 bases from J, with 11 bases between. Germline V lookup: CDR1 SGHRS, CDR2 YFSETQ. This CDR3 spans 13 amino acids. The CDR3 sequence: CASSPLDSYGYTF. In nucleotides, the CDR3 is TGCGCCAGCAGCCCCCTGGACAGCTATGGCTACACCTTC.

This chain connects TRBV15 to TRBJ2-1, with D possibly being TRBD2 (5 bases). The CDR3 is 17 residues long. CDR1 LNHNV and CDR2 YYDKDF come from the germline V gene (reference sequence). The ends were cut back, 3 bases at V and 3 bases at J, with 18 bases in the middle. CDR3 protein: CATSSEGKTFLYNEQFF. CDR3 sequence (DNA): TGTGCCACCAGCAGCGAGGGAAAGACTTTCCTCTACAATGAGCAGTTCTTC.

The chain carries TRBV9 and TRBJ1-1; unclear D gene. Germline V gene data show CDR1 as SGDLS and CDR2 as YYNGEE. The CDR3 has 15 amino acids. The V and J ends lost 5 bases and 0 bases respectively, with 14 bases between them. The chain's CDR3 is CASRQIGSMNTEAFF. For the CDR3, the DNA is TGTGCCAGCAGACAAATCGGGTCCATGAACACTGAAGCTTTCTTT.

The CDR3 sequence is CASSPYRVSYNSPLHF. The CDR3 DNA reads TGTGCCAGCAGCCCGTACAGGGTTTCCTATAATTCACCCCTCCACTTT. This chain joins TRBV7-6 and TRBJ1-6; a weak D match, TRBD1 (6 bases). V lost 5 bases to trimming and J lost 1 base, with 12 bases between them. CDR3 length: 16 amino acids. The germline V gene has CDR1 SGHVS and CDR2 FNYEAQ.

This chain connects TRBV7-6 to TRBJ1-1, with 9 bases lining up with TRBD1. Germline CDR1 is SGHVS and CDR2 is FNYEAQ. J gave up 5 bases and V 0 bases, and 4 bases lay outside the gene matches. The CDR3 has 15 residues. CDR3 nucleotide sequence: TGTGCCAGCAGCTTAGCGCGCGACAGGGGGACTGAAGCTTTCTTT. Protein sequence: CASSLARDRGTEAFF.

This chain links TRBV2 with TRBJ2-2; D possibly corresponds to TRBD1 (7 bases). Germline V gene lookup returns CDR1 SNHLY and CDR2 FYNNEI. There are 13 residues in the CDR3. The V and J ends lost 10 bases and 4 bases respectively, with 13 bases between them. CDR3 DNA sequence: TGTGCCAACGGGCAGGGGGGCACCGGGGAGCTGTTTTTT. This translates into CANGQGGTGELFF.

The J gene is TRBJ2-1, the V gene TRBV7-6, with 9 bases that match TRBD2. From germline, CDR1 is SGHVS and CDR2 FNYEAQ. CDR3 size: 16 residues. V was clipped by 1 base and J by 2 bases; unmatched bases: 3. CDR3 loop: CASSLEAGGAYNEQFF. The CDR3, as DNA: TGTGCCAGCAGCTTAGAGGCGGGGGGGGCCTACAATGAGCAGTTCTTC.

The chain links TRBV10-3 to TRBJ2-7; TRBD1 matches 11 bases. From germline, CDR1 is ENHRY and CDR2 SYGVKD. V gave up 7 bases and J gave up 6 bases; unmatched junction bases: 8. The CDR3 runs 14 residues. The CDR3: CAITQDRGQIEQYF. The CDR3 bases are TGTGCCATCACCCAGGACAGGGGGCAGATCGAGCAGTACTTC.

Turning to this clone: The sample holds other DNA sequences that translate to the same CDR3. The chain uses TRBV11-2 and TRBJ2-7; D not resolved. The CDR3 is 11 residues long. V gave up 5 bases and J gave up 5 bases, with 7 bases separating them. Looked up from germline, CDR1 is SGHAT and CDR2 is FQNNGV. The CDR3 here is CASSLRDEQYF. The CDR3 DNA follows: TGTGCCAGCAGCCTCCGGGACGAGCAGTACTTC. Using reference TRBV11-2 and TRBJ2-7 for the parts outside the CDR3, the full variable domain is EAGVAQSPRYKIIEKRQSVAFWCNPISGHATLYWYQQILGQGPKLLIQFQNNGVVDDSQLPKDRFSAERLKGVDSTLKIQPAKLEDSAVYLCASSLRDEQYFGPGTRLTVT.

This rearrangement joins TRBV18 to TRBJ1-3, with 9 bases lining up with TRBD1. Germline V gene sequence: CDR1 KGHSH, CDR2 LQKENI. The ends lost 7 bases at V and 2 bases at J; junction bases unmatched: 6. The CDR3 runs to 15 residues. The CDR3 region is CASLPGQGAGNTIYF. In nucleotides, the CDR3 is TGTGCCAGCTTACCGGGACAGGGTGCTGGAAACACCATATATTTT.

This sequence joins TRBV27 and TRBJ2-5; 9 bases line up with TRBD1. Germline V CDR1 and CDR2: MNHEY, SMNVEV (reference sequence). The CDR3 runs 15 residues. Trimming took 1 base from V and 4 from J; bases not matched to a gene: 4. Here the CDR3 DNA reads TGTGCCAGCAGTTTATTACAGGGGGCCCCAGAGACCCAGTACTTC. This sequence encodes CASSLLQGAPETQYF.

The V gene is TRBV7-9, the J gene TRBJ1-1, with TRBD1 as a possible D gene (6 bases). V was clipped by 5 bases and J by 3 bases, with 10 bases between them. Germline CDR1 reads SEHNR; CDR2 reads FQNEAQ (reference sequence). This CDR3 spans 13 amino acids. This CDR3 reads CASSDPGDTEAFF. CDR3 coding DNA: TGTGCCAGCAGCGATCCAGGGGACACTGAAGCTTTCTTT.

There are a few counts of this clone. The CDR3, as DNA: TGCAGCGTTAGGGACAATCTTCGCGAGCAGTACTTC. Protein: CSVRDNLREQYF. This sequence joins TRBV29-1 and TRBJ2-7, with D possibly TRBD1 on 6 matching bases. V lost 5 bases and J lost 6, with 14 bases in between. The CDR3 is 12 amino acids. Germline V gives CDR1 SQVTM, CDR2 ANQGSEA.

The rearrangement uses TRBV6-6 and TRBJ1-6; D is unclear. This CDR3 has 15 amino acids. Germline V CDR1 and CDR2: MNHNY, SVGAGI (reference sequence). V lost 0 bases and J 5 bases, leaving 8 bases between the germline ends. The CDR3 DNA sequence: TGTGCCAGCAGTTACTCGAGTGGAGATAATTCACCCCTCCACTTT. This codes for CASSYSSGDNSPLHF.

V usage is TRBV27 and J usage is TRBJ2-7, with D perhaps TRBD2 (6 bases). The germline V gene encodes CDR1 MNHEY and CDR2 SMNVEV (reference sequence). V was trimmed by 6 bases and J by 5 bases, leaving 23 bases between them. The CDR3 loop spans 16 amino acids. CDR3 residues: CASSLTPPLASHEQYF. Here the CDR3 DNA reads TGTGCCAGCAGCCTAACCCCCCCCCTAGCGTCCCACGAGCAGTACTTC.